This entry concerns a single T cell receptor (beta chain). This sample stems from a study of identical twins. Germline V gene lookup returns CDR1 SNHLY and CDR2 FYNNEI. The V gene lost 3 bases and the J gene lost 0 bases, with 9 bases spanning the gap. The CDR3 is 15 amino acids. After template switching added a universal primer site, the resulting cDNA carried unique molecular identifiers. MiXCR, applied by TCRdb to the 5' RACE reads, yields one record per CDR3 protein. Of roughly 350,000 distinct CDR3 sequences in the sample, 12% were seen once. These data were also filed under a second study, of yellow fever vaccine responses in identical twins. That study reports: As reported, the vaccine T cell response of twins seemed partly convergent and partly personalized.

The chain carries TRBV2 and TRBJ1-5; no clear D. What was sequenced was CD8+ T cells sorted from blood. The sequence derives from a woman aged 18-29 years in good health. This chain's CDR3 is CASSETQYSNQPQHF. CDR3 coding DNA: TGTGCCAGCAGTGAGACACAGTATAGCAATCAGCCCCAGCATTTT. Combining the CDR3 with reference TRBV2 and TRBJ1-5 gives the whole variable domain EPEVTQTPSHQVTQMGQEVILRCVPISNHLYFYWYRQILGQKVEFLVSFYNNEISEKSEIFDDQFSVERPDGSNFTLKIRSTKLEDSAMYFCASSETQYSNQPQHFGDGTRLSIL.